These 12 T cell receptor beta chains were all obtained from the same sample, sequenced in a study of blood T cell repertoires in COVID-19. TCRdb keeps only in-frame clones here, not all; method: immunoSEQ multiplex PCR. The table records under 35,000 clones, 80% to 90% of them present only once. Sample: peripheral blood. All receptors come from a man between 60 and 75 years old with acute or convalescent COVID-19.

This sequence joins TRBV3-1 (or the pseudogene TRBV3-2) and TRBJ2-3; 11 nucleotides align to TRBD2. There are 17 residues in the CDR3. Germline CDR1 and CDR2: LGHDT and YNNKEL (reference sequence). Trimming at V came to 0 bases and at J to 4 bases, leaving 6 bases not matched to a gene. CDR3 loop: CASSQEYPSGRPDTQYF. The CDR3 DNA reads TGTGCCAGCAGCCAAGAATACCCTAGCGGGAGGCCAGATACGCAGTATTTT.

A remark on this clone: Within the sample, other DNA sequences also encode this same CDR3. This sequence joins TRBV28 and TRBJ2-7; D perhaps matches TRBD1 (5 bases). The CDR3 contains 16 residues. V lost 6 bases to trimming and J lost 1 base, with 19 bases between them. The V gene's germline CDR1 is MDHEN and CDR2 SYDVKM. Here the CDR3 reads CASRVSGSHSSYEQYF. For the CDR3, the DNA is TGTGCCAGCAGGGTCTCAGGGTCCCACTCGTCCTACGAGCAGTACTTC.

This chain joins TRBV20-1 and TRBJ2-7; 13 nucleotides match TRBD2. This CDR3 spans 14 amino acids. V shed 3 bases and J 7 bases; nucleotides not matched to a gene: 6. Germline lookup yields CDR1 DFQATT and CDR2 SNEGSKA (reference sequence). CDR3 bases: TGCAGTGCTAGTAGCGGGACTAGCGGGATTGAGCAGTACTTC. Its protein is CSASSGTSGIEQYF.

This clone showed up just a few times. The chain uses TRBV5-1 and TRBJ2-7; maybe TRBD1 (6 bases). The V gene lost 0 bases and the J gene lost 1 base, with 11 bases spanning the gap. Germline V gene lookup returns CDR1 SGHRS and CDR2 YFSETQ. This CDR3 has 15 residues. CDR3 residues: CASSLDPGQSYEQYF. In DNA, the CDR3 is TGCGCCAGCAGCTTGGACCCGGGACAATCCTACGAGCAGTACTTC.

The chain combines TRBV9 with TRBJ1-3, with a possible D match to TRBD1 (6 bases). CDR1 and CDR2 (germline): SGDLS, YYNGEE. This CDR3 has 15 amino acids. Trimming took 10 bases from V and 2 from J, leaving 19 bases between them. CDR3 coding DNA: TGTGCCTCGGGGGGCCAAGTTCGGGCTGGAAACACCATATATTTT. It codes for CASGGQVRAGNTIYF.

The chain links TRBV7-9 to TRBJ1-1; D remains unclear. Trimming pared 0 bases from V and 0 bases from J, leaving 5 bases between. Germline CDR1 SEHNR, CDR2 FQNEAQ (reference sequence). CDR3 length: 14 amino acids. The CDR3 spells CASSLASLNTEAFF. In DNA, the CDR3 is TGTGCCAGCAGCTTAGCAAGCTTGAACACTGAAGCTTTCTTT.

V and J are TRBV24-1 and TRBJ1-2, with TRBD1 identical over 9 bases. The CDR3 runs 13 residues. The germline V gene has CDR1 KGHDR and CDR2 SFDVKD. With V trimmed by 10 bases and J by 2 bases, 4 bases remained unmatched. CDR3: CATAGTGNYGYTF. As DNA, the CDR3 is TGTGCCACAGCCGGGACAGGGAACTATGGCTACACCTTC.

A single count supports this clone. The CDR3 loop is CASSQDLETSGRHEQYF. CDR3 DNA: TGTGCCAGCAGCCAAGATCTTGAAACTAGCGGGAGGCACGAGCAGTACTTC. This chain links TRBV4-2 with TRBJ2-7; 12 bases match TRBD2. The CDR3 sequence is 17 residues long. Trimming at V came to 0 bases and at J to 5 bases, leaving 8 bases not matched to a gene. CDR1 and CDR2 from the germline V gene are LGHNA and YNFKEQ.

V usage is TRBV11-2 and J usage is TRBJ2-5; TRBD1 aligns across 9 bases. The V segment lost 5 bases and the J segment 5 bases; nucleotides outside the gene matches: 21. Per germline, CDR1 SGHAT and CDR2 FQNNGV. CDR3 length: 19 residues. The CDR3 protein is CASSPYDRGELIWEETQYF. The DNA of the CDR3 is TGTGCCAGCAGCCCCTACGACAGGGGGGAACTAATCTGGGAGGAGACCCAGTACTTC.

The chain is built from TRBV14 and TRBJ1-2, with 9 bases fitting TRBD1. CDR1 SGHDN and CDR2 FVKESK come from the germline V gene. Germline trimming cut 4 bases from V and 5 bases from J; bases unmatched to any gene: 20. The CDR3 is made up of 19 amino acids. The CDR3 sequence: CASSPRPNTGQGSRYGYTF. Here the CDR3 DNA reads TGTGCCAGCAGCCCCCGTCCAAATACGGGACAGGGTAGTCGGTATGGCTACACCTTC.

This chain connects TRBV28 to TRBJ2-1; D is perhaps TRBD2 (5 bases). The germline V and J ends were trimmed by 6 bases and 0 bases, with 9 bases remaining between them. From germline, CDR1 is MDHEN and CDR2 SYDVKM. The CDR3 runs 14 residues. The CDR3 DNA is TGTGCCAGCAGGGGGAGCGGCTCCTACAATGAGCAGTTCTTC. Protein sequence: CASRGSGSYNEQFF. The whole variable domain, remainder taken from reference TRBV28 and TRBJ2-1, is DVKVTQSSRYLVKRTGEKVFLECVQDMDHENMFWYRQDPGLGLRLIYFSYDVKMKEKGDIPEGYSVSREKKERFSLILESASTNQTSMYLCASRGSGSYNEQFFGPGTRLTVL.

This clone was seen a single time. The CDR3 region has the DNA TGCGCCAGCAGTAAGACAGGGGGCCCCTACAATGAGCAGTTCTTC. It codes for CASSKTGGPYNEQFF. The chain links TRBV4-1 to TRBJ2-1; 10 bases fit TRBD1. The J segment lost 2 bases and the V segment lost 6 bases, leaving 4 bases of the junction unmatched. Germline assignment: CDR1 MGHRA and CDR2 YSYEKL. The CDR3 runs 15 residues.